These 28 T cell receptor beta chains came from one sample sequenced in a study of naive and memory T cell subsets. The beta constant-region primer was an equimolar mix of two oligonucleotides covering TRBC1 and TRBC2. Nested alpha and beta constant-region primers with the SP2 primer drove four PCR rounds on ligated cDNA. From the UMI-ligation and nested PCR reads, TCRdb called clonotypes with MiXCR, one entry per CDR3 protein. The data hold about 120,000 distinct CDR3 sequences, with approximately 37% observed a single time. Sequencing used central memory CD4+ T cells from blood. These receptors came from a human donor in good health.

The chain is built from TRBV7-2 and TRBJ2-4; 12 bases match TRBD1. The ends lost 5 bases at V and 0 bases at J; junction bases unmatched: 5. Germline V lookup: CDR1 SGHTA, CDR2 FQGNSA. This CDR3 contains 17 residues. CDR3 residues: CASSRGQGAGAKNIQYF. CDR3 coding DNA: TGTGCCAGCAGCAGGGGACAGGGGGCCGGAGCCAAAAACATTCAGTACTTC.

This clonotype came up a few times. The rearrangement uses TRBV4-2 and TRBJ2-1; perhaps TRBD2 as D (7 bases). Germline assignment: CDR1 LGHNA and CDR2 YNFKEQ. The CDR3 extends over 15 amino acids. The V end was cut by 6 bases, the J end by 5 bases, with 17 bases between. CDR3 coding DNA: TGTGCCAGCAGTCAAAACAGGGCGGGGGACAATGAGCAGTTCTTC. The encoded protein is CASSQNRAGDNEQFF.

This clonotype has a handful of counts. This chain links TRBV2 with TRBJ2-1; 7 bases are a match to TRBD2. The CDR3 spans 15 residues. In germline, CDR1 is SNHLY, CDR2 FYNNEI. Trimming cost V 7 bases and J 2 bases; bases outside gene matches: 8. CDR3 sequence reads: CASKLLATPYNEQFF. In nucleotides, the CDR3 is TGTGCCAGCAAGTTACTAGCGACTCCCTACAATGAGCAGTTCTTC.

The rearrangement links TRBV28 to TRBJ2-5; 9 bases match TRBD2. The CDR3 has 13 residues. Trimming removed 6 bases from V and 5 bases from J; junction bases left unmatched: 4. Germline values: CDR1 MDHEN, CDR2 SYDVKM. For the CDR3, the DNA is TGTGCCAGCAGGTTAGCGGGAGTTGAGACCCAGTACTTC. This translates into CASRLAGVETQYF.

This chain links TRBV20-1 with TRBJ2-7, with 9 positions matching TRBD2. The junction had 3 bases not matched to a gene; V was cut back by 7 bases and J by 2 bases. Germline CDR1 and CDR2: DFQATT and SNEGSKA (reference sequence). CDR3 length equals 12 residues. CDR3: CSGAGGPYEQYF. In nucleotides, the CDR3 is TGCAGTGGGGCGGGAGGGCCCTACGAGCAGTACTTC.

The V gene is TRBV4-3, the J gene TRBJ2-7; 7 bases align to TRBD1. V trimming: 0 bases; J trimming: 2 bases; junction bases outside the gene matches: 7. This CDR3 spans 16 amino acids. Germline CDR1 reads LGHNA; CDR2 reads YSLEER. In nucleotides, the CDR3 is TGCGCCAGCAGCCAAGATACGGGACAGCCCACCTACGAGCAGTACTTC. Translation: CASSQDTGQPTYEQYF.

The chain carries TRBV29-1 and TRBJ2-7, with 13 bases aligning to TRBD2. V shed 6 bases, J shed 5 bases, and the junction held 4 bases outside the gene matches. CDR3 length equals 13 residues. Germline lookup yields CDR1 SQVTM and CDR2 ANQGSEA. CDR3 residues: CSVGLAGVNEQYF. Written as DNA, the CDR3 is TGCAGCGTAGGACTAGCGGGAGTGAACGAGCAGTACTTC.

The chain employs TRBV20-1 and TRBJ1-1; a possible D gene is TRBD1 (6 bases). Trimming cost V 0 bases and J 1 base, with 6 bases left between them. CDR1 is DFQATT, CDR2 SNEGSKA, per germline (reference sequence). This CDR3 region has 13 residues. CDR3 residues: CSAREQGNTEAFF. DNA for the CDR3: TGCAGTGCTAGAGAACAGGGGAACACTGAAGCTTTCTTT.

The chain has TRBV7-9 and TRBJ2-1; D gene ambiguous. V lost 0 bases to trimming and J lost 5 bases, with 5 bases between them. Germline lookup yields CDR1 SEHNR and CDR2 FQNEAQ (reference sequence). The CDR3 has 13 amino acids. DNA for the CDR3: TGTGCCAGCAGCTTAGCGCTGGACAATGAGCAGTTCTTC. Translation gives CASSLALDNEQFF.

This clonotype has a handful of counts. V gene TRBV5-4 combines with J gene TRBJ2-1, with 7 bases matching TRBD2. This CDR3 is 16 amino acids long. CDR1 and CDR2 from the germline V gene are SGHNT and YYREEE (reference sequence). The J segment lost 2 bases and the V segment lost 4 bases, leaving 9 bases of the junction unmatched. Here the CDR3 reads CASSPERAGAYNEQFF. CDR3 nucleotides: TGTGCCAGCAGCCCCGAGCGGGCGGGGGCCTACAATGAGCAGTTCTTC.

At least ten counts were recorded for this clonotype. This chain joins TRBV5-1 and TRBJ2-3; 8 bases match TRBD2. The J segment lost 2 bases and the V segment lost 4 bases, leaving 9 bases of the junction unmatched. The CDR3 totals 16 residues. Germline V CDR1 and CDR2: SGHRS, YFSETQ. The CDR3: CASSLRTSGTTDTQYF. The CDR3 DNA is TGCGCCAGCAGCCTTCGTACTAGCGGAACCACAGATACGCAGTATTTT.

The CDR3 DNA follows: TGTGCCAGCAGCCAATCAGCTGAGCAGTTCTTC. This translates into CASSQSAEQFF. The chain is built from TRBV16 and TRBJ2-1; D not certain. Trimming took 0 bases from V and 9 from J, leaving 3 bases between them. The CDR3 sequence is 11 residues long. The germline gives CDR1 KGHSY, CDR2 FQNENV.

This clonotype was counted at least ten times. This sequence joins TRBV28 and TRBJ2-7; tentatively, D is TRBD1 (6 bases). V lost 6 bases, J lost 2 bases, and 17 bases lay in between. The length of the CDR3 is 15 residues. Per germline, CDR1 MDHEN and CDR2 SYDVKM. CDR3 loop: CASSTLGTRPYEQYF. DNA for the CDR3: TGTGCCAGCAGCACACTCGGGACACGGCCCTACGAGCAGTACTTC. The full variable domain, rest sourced from reference TRBV28 and TRBJ2-7, is DVKVTQSSRYLVKRTGEKVFLECVQDMDHENMFWYRQDPGLGLRLIYFSYDVKMKEKGDIPEGYSVSREKKERFSLILESASTNQTSMYLCASSTLGTRPYEQYFGPGTRLTVT.

This clonotype was seen only a few times. The chain links TRBV7-8 to TRBJ1-1; no clear D gene. The CDR3 extends over 15 amino acids. Trimming cost V 3 bases and J 4 bases, with 15 bases left between them. Per the germline V gene, CDR1 is SGHVS and CDR2 is FQNEAQ. In DNA form, the CDR3 reads TGTGCCAGCAGCTTTCGAGGTCCCTGGGGCACTGAAGCTTTCTTT. Its protein product is CASSFRGPWGTEAFF.

The chain recombines TRBV6-5 with TRBJ2-1; 10 positions agree with TRBD2. CDR1 and CDR2 (germline): MNHEY, SVGAGI. The J segment lost 7 bases and the V segment lost 0 bases, leaving 9 bases of the junction unmatched. The CDR3 length is 17 residues. CDR3 nucleotide sequence: TGTGCCAGCAGTTACTCGTTTACGGCTAGCGGGAGAAATGAGCAGTTCTTC. This encodes CASSYSFTASGRNEQFF.

The CDR3 is CASESGSRTDTQYF. DNA of the CDR3: TGCGCCAGCGAGAGCGGGAGTCGAACAGATACGCAGTATTTT. This chain connects TRBV5-1 to TRBJ2-3, with 8 bases matching TRBD2. Trimming cost V 7 bases and J 3 bases; bases outside gene matches: 7. This CDR3 is 14 amino acids long. Germline CDR1 is SGHRS and CDR2 is YFSETQ.

In its sample, this clonotype was seen a few times. The V gene is TRBV7-2, the J gene TRBJ2-1; 8 nucleotides line up with TRBD1. Germline loops: CDR1 SGHTA, CDR2 FQGNSA. J was trimmed by 9 bases and V by 4 bases; bases with no gene match: 5. The CDR3 consists of 13 residues. The CDR3 nucleotides are TGTGCCAGCAGCTCCCGACAGGGGATTGAGCAGTTCTTC. Its translation is CASSSRQGIEQFF.

The chain has TRBV7-2 and TRBJ1-1; D call uncertain. The germline V and J ends were trimmed by 5 bases and 5 bases, with 18 bases remaining between them. Germline V gene data show CDR1 as SGHTA and CDR2 as FQGNSA. The length of the CDR3 is 15 residues. The DNA of the CDR3 is TGTGCCAGCAGCCGTATGATGAGCGGTTGGACTGAAGCTTTCTTT. It encodes CASSRMMSGWTEAFF.

This clonotype was counted only a few times. This rearrangement joins TRBV3-1 to TRBJ1-2; D is unresolved. The V end lost 3 bases, the J end lost 4 bases, and 9 bases lay between the germline ends. This CDR3 comprises 13 residues. CDR1 is LGHDT and CDR2 is YNNKEL in the germline V gene (reference sequence). The CDR3 DNA sequence: TGTGCCAGCAGCCAGTCACTTTCCTATGGCTACACCTTC. Protein product: CASSQSLSYGYTF.

This clonotype was counted many times. The chain combines TRBV11-2 with TRBJ1-1; D might be TRBD1 (5 bases). Trimming left V 6 bases short and J 8 bases short, with 10 bases between. Germline V gene sequence: CDR1 SGHAT, CDR2 FQNNGV. This CDR3 region has 11 residues. CDR3 loop: CASSHRTEAFF. The CDR3 region has the DNA TGTGCCAGCAGTCATAGGACAGAAGCTTTCTTT. The variable domain in full, completed from reference TRBV11-2 and TRBJ1-1, reads EAGVAQSPRYKIIEKRQSVAFWCNPISGHATLYWYQQILGQGPKLLIQFQNNGVVDDSQLPKDRFSAERLKGVDSTLKIQPAKLEDSAVYLCASSHRTEAFFGQGTRLTVV.

The chain joins TRBV6-5 to TRBJ2-1, with unresolved D. CDR1 is MNHEY, CDR2 SVGAGI, per germline. Trimming cost V 2 bases and J 4 bases, with 6 bases left between them. CDR3 length: 13 residues. In DNA, the CDR3 is TGTGCCAGCAGTTACCCCGGATACAATGAGCAGTTCTTC. Translation: CASSYPGYNEQFF.

The chain carries TRBV20-1 and TRBJ1-1, with TRBD1 identical over 8 bases. Germline V CDR1 and CDR2: DFQATT, SNEGSKA (reference sequence). The V segment lost 2 bases and the J segment 5 bases; nucleotides outside the gene matches: 13. CDR3 size: 16 residues. The CDR3 loop reads CSARFGWADRDTEAFF. DNA of the CDR3: TGCAGTGCTAGATTCGGGTGGGCGGACAGGGATACTGAAGCTTTCTTT.

The chain recombines TRBV4-1 with TRBJ2-7; TRBD2 is a possible D gene (5 bases). V was shortened by 0 bases and J by 2 bases, with 17 bases between the two germline ends. The germline CDR1 and CDR2 sequences are MGHRA and YSYEKL. CDR3 length: 17 amino acids. CDR3 protein: CASSQDLGSGGAYEQYF. Written as DNA, the CDR3 is TGCGCCAGCAGCCAAGATTTAGGGAGCGGTGGGGCCTACGAGCAGTACTTC.

The rearrangement links TRBV28 to TRBJ2-7; D is ambiguous. V was clipped by 4 bases and J by 1 base, with 2 bases between them. CDR3 length: 11 amino acids. Per germline, CDR1 MDHEN and CDR2 SYDVKM. The CDR3 region has the DNA TGTGCCAGCAGTTATTCCTACGAGCAGTACTTC. The encoded protein is CASSYSYEQYF.

The V call is TRBV18, the J call TRBJ2-3; no reliable D call. The CDR3 runs 11 residues. The V end was cut by 3 bases, the J end by 2 bases, with 0 bases between. Germline loops: CDR1 KGHSH, CDR2 LQKENI. The CDR3 reads CASSPTDTQYF. The CDR3 bases are TGTGCCAGCTCACCCACAGATACGCAGTATTTT. The full variable domain, rest sourced from reference TRBV18 and TRBJ2-3, is NAGVMQNPRHLVRRRGQEARLRCSPMKGHSHVYWYRQLPEEGLKFMVYLQKENIIDESGMPKERFSAEFPKEGPSILRIQQVVRGDSAAYFCASSPTDTQYFGPGTRLTVL.

Only one count was recorded for this clonotype. The chain has TRBV28 and TRBJ2-1; D possibly uses TRBD1 or TRBD2 (5 bases each). The CDR3 has 14 residues. Germline lookup yields CDR1 MDHEN and CDR2 SYDVKM. Trimming removed 7 bases at V and 8 bases at J, with 18 bases between. DNA of the CDR3: TGTGCCAGCACCGGGCTTTATAGAGGGGATGAGCAGTTCTTC. Protein: CASTGLYRGDEQFF.

The chain recombines TRBV12-3 or TRBV12-4 with TRBJ2-7; D is tentatively TRBD1 or TRBD2 (6 bases each). V was trimmed by 5 bases and J by 6 bases, leaving 17 bases between them. The CDR3 has 14 residues. CDR3 loop: CASSRLGGPGEQYF. CDR3 sequence (DNA): TGTGCCAGCAGTCGCCTGGGGGGCCCGGGCGAGCAGTACTTC.

This chain uses TRBV28 with TRBJ2-1; unclear D gene. Germline V lookup: CDR1 MDHEN, CDR2 SYDVKM. V lost 6 bases and J lost 7, with 13 bases in between. This CDR3 has 13 residues. Written as DNA, the CDR3 is TGTGCCAGCAGATATCGGAAGGAAAATGAGCAGTTCTTC. This encodes CASRYRKENEQFF.